Here is one T cell receptor (beta chain) with its context. The target antigen is unknown. Sequenced by immunoSEQ multiplex PCR; TCRdb stores in-frame clones only, minus some. The sample has roughly 60,000 clones; approximately 88% are singletons. The CDR3 has 12 residues. In germline, CDR1 is SGHNT, CDR2 YYREEE (reference sequence). The V end was cut by 2 bases, the J end by 8 bases, with 11 bases between. This sample was included in a study of OX40 agonist ivuxolimab in advanced cancers. Points from the study as a whole: CD4+ and CD8+ T cells in blood underwent clonal expansion by week 6 at 0.1 to 3.0 mg/kg.

This clonotype was sampled from an adult with an advanced solid tumor such as melanoma, head and neck, liver or kidney cancer. The material was CD4+ or CD8+ T cells sorted from blood, obtained in a trial of the OX40 agonist ivuxolimab. This rearrangement joins TRBV5-4 to TRBJ2-7; D is perhaps TRBD1 or TRBD2 (6 bases each). The CDR3 loop is CASSLSGGQQYF. CDR3 in DNA: TGTGCCAGCAGCTTATCCGGGGGCCAGCAGTACTTC. Variable domain in full (rest from reference TRBV5-4 and TRBJ2-7): ETGVTQSPTHLIKTRGQQVTLRCSSQSGHNTVSWYQQALGQGPQFIFQYYREEENGRGNFPPRFSGLQFPNYSSELNVNALELDDSALYLCASSLSGGQQYFGPGTRLTVT.